This TCR beta chain comes out of a study of CD8+CD57+ T cells in acquired aplastic anemia. TCR beta VDJ and CDR3 profiling used genomic DNA as template. TCRdb passed the reads through MiXCR, listing each CDR3 protein once. The sample has 100,000 to 150,000 distinct CDR3 sequences, about 40% seen once. All patients picked for sequencing had shown, by flow cytometry, an expansion of CD8+CD57+ cells. In this sample, this clonotype turned up many times. Antigen specificity is unknown. The V end lost 8 bases, the J end lost 7 bases, and 21 bases lay between the germline ends. The CDR3 spans 15 residues. Per germline, CDR1 LNHDA and CDR2 SQIVND (reference sequence). Study-level points and caveats: Any difference that existed in CD8+ Simpson's diversity between patients and controls was not significant. Patients and controls shared fewer than 30 CD8+ CDR3 sequences.

This clonotype originated in a human donor with aplastic anemia. The specimen was sorted CD4+, CD8+, or CD8+CD57+ T cells (not recorded which) from PBMCs. The chain links TRBV19 to TRBJ1-5; D may be TRBD1 (5 bases). The DNA of the CDR3 is TGTGCCAGTCTTGGGCCTGGCAGGGACCGACAGCCCCAGCATTTT. Translating it yields CASLGPGRDRQPQHF.